The 25 T cell receptor beta chains reported below all come from one sample, sequenced in a study of OX40 agonist ivuxolimab in advanced cancers. This table comes from immunoSEQ multiplex PCR, and its TCRdb copy is limited to in-frame clones, with some not included. The sample holds 20,000 to 30,000 clones, approximately 91% seen once. Sequencing used CD4+ or CD8+ T cells sorted from blood, obtained in a trial of the OX40 agonist ivuxolimab. The origin of the receptors is an adult with an advanced solid tumor such as melanoma, head and neck, liver or kidney cancer.

This clone showed up just once. V is TRBV5-4 and J is TRBJ2-5, with 9 bases fitting TRBD2. Germline V gene lookup returns CDR1 SGHNT and CDR2 YYREEE (reference sequence). The CDR3 sequence is 15 residues long. Trimming removed 2 bases from V and 2 bases from J; junction bases left unmatched: 4. The CDR3 bases are TGTGCCAGCAGCTTTGCGGGGGGGGTTCAAGAGACCCAGTACTTC. Protein: CASSFAGGVQETQYF.

V usage is TRBV11-3 and J usage is TRBJ2-1, with D possibly matching TRBD2 (6 bases). This CDR3 is built from 15 residues. Germline V gene lookup returns CDR1 SGHNT and CDR2 YENEEA. Trimming shortened V by 4 bases and J by 7 bases, and 17 bases separated the two germline ends. The DNA for the CDR3 is TGTGCCAGCAGCTGGAATTCCGGGAGCTATAATGAGCAGTTCTTC. As protein: CASSWNSGSYNEQFF.

The V gene is TRBV5-1, the J gene TRBJ1-1; possibly TRBD1 for D (5 bases). Germline loops: CDR1 SGHRS, CDR2 YFSETQ. V was shortened by 8 bases and J by 8 bases, with 13 bases between the two germline ends. The CDR3 is 11 amino acids. This CDR3 is CASRDGLEAFF. CDR3 DNA: TGCGCCAGTAGGGACGGATTGGAAGCTTTCTTT.

The chain recombines TRBV27 with TRBJ2-6, with D tentatively TRBD1 (5 bases). From germline, CDR1 is MNHEY and CDR2 SMNVEV (reference sequence). The V end lost 2 bases, the J end lost 0 bases, and 11 bases lay between the germline ends. This CDR3 spans 17 amino acids. The CDR3 spells CASSLDSFFSGANVLTF. The CDR3, as DNA: TGTGCCAGCAGTTTAGACAGTTTCTTCTCTGGGGCCAACGTCCTGACTTTC.

This chain joins TRBV30 and TRBJ2-7; a possible D gene is TRBD2 (6 bases). Trimming took off 2 bases at V and 6 bases at J, with 11 bases between the two ends. Per the germline V gene, CDR1 is GTSNPN and CDR2 is SVGIG (reference sequence). The CDR3 runs to 12 residues. CDR3: CAWSRERGEQYF. CDR3 DNA: TGTGCCTGGAGTCGGGAGCGAGGCGAGCAGTACTTC.

The chain recombines TRBV19 with TRBJ1-5; 7 bases are a match to TRBD1. In germline, CDR1 is LNHDA, CDR2 SQIVND (reference sequence). The CDR3 spans 16 residues. Trimming removed 4 bases from V and 6 bases from J; junction bases left unmatched: 12. The CDR3, as DNA: TGTGCCAGTAGTACTTACCGGACAGGACCCGCTCAGCCCCAGCATTTT. Protein: CASSTYRTGPAQPQHF.

This clone appeared a single time. The chain uses TRBV6-1 and TRBJ2-1; D is ambiguous. This CDR3 is 14 amino acids long. Trimming took 5 bases from V and 6 from J, leaving 14 bases between them. CDR1 MNHNS and CDR2 SASEGT come from the germline V gene. The CDR3 reads CASSHGSLSNEQFF. The CDR3 coding sequence is TGTGCCAGCAGTCACGGATCCCTAAGCAATGAGCAGTTCTTC.

V usage is TRBV11-2 and J usage is TRBJ2-1; D is uncertain. From germline, CDR1 is SGHAT and CDR2 FQNNGV. The ends were cut back, 1 base at V and 0 bases at J, with 13 bases in the middle. The CDR3 extends over 17 amino acids. CDR3 in amino acids: CASSLGPQPNSYNEQFF. The CDR3 DNA reads TGTGCCAGCAGCTTAGGCCCTCAACCCAACTCCTACAATGAGCAGTTCTTC.

V is TRBV4-1 and J is TRBJ1-1; D gene ambiguous. The V end lost 0 bases, the J end lost 0 bases, and 8 bases lay between the germline ends. Germline V gene data show CDR1 as MGHRA and CDR2 as YSYEKL. The CDR3 extends over 15 amino acids. The CDR3 sequence: CASSQEESMNTEAFF. In DNA, the CDR3 is TGCGCCAGCAGCCAAGAAGAGAGCATGAACACTGAAGCTTTCTTT.

V is TRBV7-9 and J is TRBJ2-1; D perhaps matches TRBD2 (5 bases). Trimming removed 5 bases from V and 4 bases from J, with 15 bases in between. The CDR3 loop spans 15 amino acids. Germline V gives CDR1 SEHNR, CDR2 FQNEAQ (reference sequence). CDR3 protein: CASSPSGFGYNEQFF. As DNA, the CDR3 is TGTGCCAGCAGCCCCAGCGGATTCGGGTACAATGAGCAGTTCTTC.

This chain joins TRBV7-9 and TRBJ1-2; possibly TRBD1 for D (5 bases). The germline V and J ends were trimmed by 3 bases and 6 bases, with 17 bases remaining between them. There are 15 residues in the CDR3. The germline V gene encodes CDR1 SEHNR and CDR2 FQNEAQ (reference sequence). CDR3 DNA: TGTGCCAGCAGCTTTGGAGGGGACGGTGGCAATGGCTACACCTTC. Translated, it gives CASSFGGDGGNGYTF.

This clone was counted once. CDR3 loop: CSARDAVTFF. The CDR3 nucleotides read TGCAGTGCTAGGGACGCTGTAACGTTCTTC. This chain connects TRBV20-1 to TRBJ2-1; no clear D. The CDR3 is 10 residues long. Between the trimmed V and J ends, which lost 3 bases and 15 bases, there was a span of 12 bases. Germline V lookup: CDR1 DFQATT, CDR2 SNEGSKA (reference sequence).

The J gene is TRBJ1-5, the V gene TRBV6-5; D gene ambiguous. The V end was cut by 5 bases, the J end by 6 bases, with 11 bases between. This CDR3 region has 13 residues. Germline V gene sequence: CDR1 MNHEY, CDR2 SVGAGI. CDR3 sequence (DNA): TGTGCCAGCAGTGTTTCGGAGGCTCAGCCCCAGCATTTT. Its translation: CASSVSEAQPQHF.

Here the CDR3 DNA reads TGTGCCAGCAGTGGGAGCGGGGGGCCTTCCAGCTCCTACGAGCAGTACTTC. This gives the protein CASSGSGGPSSSYEQYF. The genes are TRBV2 and TRBJ2-7; TRBD2 matches at 9 bases. Trimming cost V 4 bases and J 0 bases; bases outside gene matches: 10. Germline V gene sequence: CDR1 SNHLY, CDR2 FYNNEI. The CDR3 is 17 amino acids.

The rearrangement uses TRBV4-3 and TRBJ2-2; the match to TRBD1 covers 8 bases. The CDR3 is made up of 14 amino acids. Germline loops: CDR1 LGHNA, CDR2 YSLEER. Trimming took 0 bases from V and 13 from J; bases not matched to a gene: 7. The CDR3 DNA reads as TGCGCCAGCAGCCAAGATGCCCAGGGGGCCGGGCTGTTTTTT. As protein: CASSQDAQGAGLFF.

The V gene is TRBV2, the J gene TRBJ2-5, with D perhaps matching TRBD1 or TRBD2 (6 bases each). The CDR3 loop spans 13 amino acids. V gave up 8 bases and J gave up 4 bases, with 14 bases separating them. Germline V CDR1 and CDR2: SNHLY, FYNNEI. DNA of the CDR3: TGTGCCAGCGGGGGGCAAATGGGAGAGACCCAGTACTTC. It encodes CASGGQMGETQYF.

V and J are TRBV29-1 and TRBJ2-5, with a possible D match to TRBD2 (7 bases). The germline gives CDR1 SQVTM, CDR2 ANQGSEA. This CDR3 has 14 residues. Trimming took off 4 bases at V and 5 bases at J, with 17 bases between the two ends. The CDR3 DNA reads TGCAGCGTTGGCAGTGGGGGGGCGTGGGAGACCCAGTACTTC. Translating gives CSVGSGGAWETQYF.

The chain combines TRBV11-2 with TRBJ2-1; tentatively, D is TRBD2 (5 bases). V shed 6 bases and J shed 6 bases, with 15 bases lying between them. The CDR3 has 14 residues. CDR1 and CDR2 from the germline V gene are SGHAT and FQNNGV. The DNA for the CDR3 is TGTGCCAGCAGGCCCCTGGGAGCATTCAATGAGCAGTTCTTC. This gives the protein CASRPLGAFNEQFF.

This clone was recorded only once. This rearrangement joins TRBV7-9 to TRBJ2-5; TRBD1 agrees at 8 bases. The assigned J gene may be wrong: the sequence end matches TRBJ2-7 better. The CDR3 has 13 residues. Germline-derived CDR1 and CDR2 are SEHNR and FQNEAQ (reference sequence). As DNA, the CDR3 is TGTGCCAGCAGCCCCTGGACAGGGCACGAGCAGTACTTC. Translation: CASSPWTGHEQYF.

The chain combines TRBV7-6 with TRBJ2-7; D is ambiguous. The CDR3 sequence is 14 residues long. CDR1 is SGHVS, CDR2 FNYEAQ, per germline. The germline V and J ends were trimmed by 4 bases and 2 bases, with 12 bases remaining between them. This CDR3 reads CASSWEYGAYEQYF. The DNA for the CDR3 is TGTGCCAGCAGCTGGGAATATGGCGCCTACGAGCAGTACTTC. The entire variable domain, with the rest obtained from reference TRBV7-6 and TRBJ2-7, is as follows: GAGVSQSPRYKVTKRGQDVALRCDPISGHVSLYWYRQALGQGPEFLTYFNYEAQQDKSGLPNDRFSAERPEGSISTLTIQRTEQRDSAMYRCASSWEYGAYEQYFGPGTRLTVT.

V usage is TRBV9 and J usage is TRBJ2-7; D is perhaps TRBD1 or TRBD2 (5 bases each). Germline V gene data show CDR1 as SGDLS and CDR2 as YYNGEE. The CDR3 length is 14 residues. Trimming took 0 bases from V and 1 from J, leaving 8 bases between them. The CDR3 here is CASSVGDGSYEQYF. DNA for the CDR3: TGTGCCAGCAGCGTAGGGGACGGTTCCTACGAGCAGTACTTC.

On this clone: The junction does not match germline at one end; this may be a read error. CDR3 protein: CASSWDSQETQYF. In DNA form, the CDR3 reads TGTGCTAGCAGCTGGGACAGCCAAGAGACCCAGTACTTC. The chain carries TRBV7-7 and TRBJ2-5; TRBD1 matches at 7 bases. The CDR3 runs 13 residues. Germline CDR1 is SSHAT and CDR2 is FNYEAQ (reference sequence).

The chain carries TRBV7-9 and TRBJ2-7, with D perhaps given as TRBD1 or TRBD2 (5 bases each). The V gene lost 5 bases and the J gene lost 7 bases, with 15 bases spanning the gap. Germline loops: CDR1 SEHNR, CDR2 FQNEAQ (reference sequence). This CDR3 spans 13 amino acids. The DNA for the CDR3 is TGTGCCAGCAGCGGGGCCCGGGGTGGGGAGCAGTACTTC. Translated, it gives CASSGARGGEQYF.

The table lists this clone with a count of one. CDR3 region: CASRASGSNEQYF. For the CDR3, the DNA is TGTGCCAGCAGAGCTAGCGGGAGCAACGAGCAGTACTTC. The chain employs TRBV2 and TRBJ2-7, with 10 bases matching TRBD2. The trim removed 6 bases at V and 5 bases at J, leaving 4 bases unmatched. This CDR3 contains 13 residues. Germline V gene sequence: CDR1 SNHLY, CDR2 FYNNEI.

The V call is TRBV6-4, the J call TRBJ1-2; D is unclear. This CDR3 is built from 13 residues. The germline CDR1 and CDR2 sequences are MRHNA and SNTAGT. Trimming took off 6 bases at V and 4 bases at J, with 12 bases between the two ends. CDR3 sequence: CASSAGPVYGYTF. CDR3 nucleotide sequence: TGTGCCAGCAGCGCCGGGCCCGTCTATGGCTACACCTTC.